This T cell receptor beta chain was observed in a study of blood T cell repertoires in COVID-19. About the research overall: Samples of COVID-19 (acute and convalescent) were obtained from the United States, Italy and Spain.

How the authors handled the data: Amplification of reference gene primers was used by the study to estimate nucleated cell counts. Only in-frame clones appear in the TCRdb table, and some are missing; sequencing was by immunoSEQ multiplex PCR. That table supplies the V and J calls and clone size; D and trimming were determined from the DNA. The table includes a few hundred thousand clones, approximately 85% detected once. Germline lookup yields CDR1 SGHVS and CDR2 FQNEAQ. The CDR3 runs 15 residues. After removal of 5 bases from V and 3 bases from J, the junction contained 6 bases not matched to a gene.

The source is a woman in her forties or fifties with acute or convalescent COVID-19. Sequenced input: peripheral blood. The genes are TRBV7-8 and TRBJ2-2; TRBD1 matches at 7 bases. The CDR3 reads CASSLKTGYTGELFF. For the CDR3, the DNA is TGTGCCAGCAGCCTCAAGACAGGGTACACCGGGGAGCTGTTTTTT.